This T cell receptor (beta chain) was identified during a study of blood T cell repertoires in COVID-19. Study information: COVID-19 samples collected from the United States, Italy and Spain covered acute and convalescent phases. T cells, B-cell-depleted T cells, or PBMCs supplied cDNA or gDNA.

This CDR3 spans 14 amino acids. Trimming removed 6 bases at V and 5 bases at J, with 16 bases between. Germline CDR1 reads SNHLY; CDR2 reads FYNNEI. In the original processing: Reference gene primer amplification gave estimated nucleated cell counts. Sequencing was performed with immunoSEQ multiplex PCR; in TCRdb, only in-frame clones are kept and a portion is missing. V, J and clone size reflect that table, while D and trimming were determined from the DNA. The sample has about 490,000 clones, approximately 83% seen once; the top ten hold under 4%. J is TRBJ2-5 and V is TRBV2; D may be TRBD2 (6 bases). Material: peripheral blood. The TCR was taken from a human donor in a cohort sampled during active COVID-19. The CDR3 coding sequence is TGTGCCAGCAGGGACTTTGGGGCGGGGGAGACCCAGTACTTC. It codes for CASRDFGAGETQYF.